One sample yielded the 10 T cell receptor beta chains listed below, sequenced in a study of identical twins. TCRdb called the 5' RACE reads again in MiXCR, with one record for every CDR3 protein. This sample yields 200,000 to 300,000 distinct CDR3 sequences, of which about 10% are seen a single time; about 9% belongs to the top ten. Sequenced material: memory T cells sorted from blood. The receptor set was obtained from a man between 50 and 59 years old in good health.

The V gene is TRBV20-1, the J gene TRBJ2-1; weak D call: TRBD2 (7 bases). V gave up 6 bases and J gave up 0 bases, with 18 bases separating them. Germline V CDR1 and CDR2: DFQATT, SNEGSKA (reference sequence). The CDR3 sequence is 16 residues long. In nucleotides, the CDR3 is TGCAGTGCCCAAGGGGGGGGTTTAAGCTCCTACAATGAGCAGTTCTTC. As protein: CSAQGGGLSSYNEQFF.

In its sample, this clonotype was seen many times. This sequence joins TRBV20-1 and TRBJ2-7; 7 bases match TRBD1. Germline loops: CDR1 DFQATT, CDR2 SNEGSKA (reference sequence). The CDR3 runs to 14 residues. Trimming at V came to 5 bases and at J to 3 bases, leaving 10 bases not matched to a gene. CDR3 in amino acids: CSALQGFGDYEQYF. DNA of the CDR3: TGCAGTGCTTTACAGGGGTTTGGGGACTACGAGCAGTACTTC.

This clonotype was counted only a few times. Sequence at one end of the junction differs from germline and may be a read error. V and J are TRBV7-9 and TRBJ1-2, with 8 bases lining up with TRBD1. The length of the CDR3 is 15 residues. Per the germline V gene, CDR1 is SEHNR and CDR2 is FQNEAQ (reference sequence). CDR3 loop: CASSLPHPGDRPQPF. Here the CDR3 DNA reads TGTGCCAGCAGCTTACCCCACCCCGGGGACAGGCCCCAACCCTTC.

This clonotype was detected many times. The chain links TRBV30 to TRBJ1-1, with D possibly being TRBD1 (5 bases). Per the germline V gene, CDR1 is GTSNPN and CDR2 is SVGIG (reference sequence). V was trimmed by 2 bases and J by 3 bases, leaving 16 bases between them. The CDR3 has 15 amino acids. CDR3 coding DNA: TGTGCCTGGAGTCCCCGTTTGAGGGGAGACACTGAAGCTTTCTTT. It encodes CAWSPRLRGDTEAFF.

This clonotype came up many times. The genes are TRBV18 and TRBJ2-7, with TRBD1 matching 8 bases. This CDR3 has 15 amino acids. Trimming took 2 bases from V and 6 from J; bases not matched to a gene: 9. Germline V CDR1 and CDR2: KGHSH, LQKENI. CDR3 loop: CASSPVGQGAGEQYF. The CDR3 DNA reads as TGTGCCAGCTCACCAGTGGGGCAGGGGGCAGGCGAGCAGTACTTC.

This clonotype was detected ten times or more. The chain uses TRBV29-1 and TRBJ2-3; 9 nucleotides match TRBD2. There are 15 residues in the CDR3. J gave up 2 bases and V 6 bases, and 9 bases lay outside the gene matches. Germline V gene data show CDR1 as SQVTM and CDR2 as ANQGSEA. The chain's CDR3 is CSVPSTSGYTDTQYF. The CDR3 DNA reads TGCAGCGTCCCCTCGACTAGCGGATACACAGATACGCAGTATTTT.

This clonotype was counted at least ten times. The chain couples TRBV7-7 to TRBJ2-5, with D tentatively TRBD1 (6 bases). Trimming cost V 5 bases and J 5 bases, with 18 bases left between them. Germline V CDR1 and CDR2: SSHAT, FNYEAQ (reference sequence). The length of the CDR3 is 15 residues. The CDR3 nucleotides read TGTGCCAGCAGCAGTGGTAGGCAGGGGAAGGAGACCCAGTACTTC. It encodes CASSSGRQGKETQYF.

This clonotype was detected many times. V and J are TRBV12-3 or TRBV12-4 and TRBJ2-1; D may correspond to TRBD1 or TRBD2 (5 bases each). The length of the CDR3 is 17 residues. Trimming shortened V by 0 bases and J by 4 bases, and 16 bases separated the two germline ends. CDR3 DNA: TGTGCCAGCAGTTTAGCGATCTTCTGGGGGTCTTACAATGAGCAGTTCTTC. Protein: CASSLAIFWGSYNEQFF.

This clonotype was observed once. The rearrangement links TRBV11-2 to TRBJ2-5; TRBD1 agrees at 7 bases. The CDR3 contains 16 residues. CDR1 and CDR2 (germline): SGHAT, FQNNGV. J gave up 6 bases and V 1 base, and 11 bases lay outside the gene matches. The CDR3 nucleotides read TGTGCCAGCAGCTTAGTCCTCCAACAGGGGTTAAAGACCCAGTACTTC. This translates into CASSLVLQQGLKTQYF.

The chain links TRBV2 to TRBJ2-3; D may be TRBD2 (6 bases). V dropped 3 bases and J dropped 0 bases, with 7 bases sitting between them. Germline CDR1 is SNHLY and CDR2 is FYNNEI. CDR3 length: 14 amino acids. CDR3 in DNA: TGTGCCAGCAGTGAGCGGGGTAGCACAGATACGCAGTATTTT. Translation: CASSERGSTDTQYF.